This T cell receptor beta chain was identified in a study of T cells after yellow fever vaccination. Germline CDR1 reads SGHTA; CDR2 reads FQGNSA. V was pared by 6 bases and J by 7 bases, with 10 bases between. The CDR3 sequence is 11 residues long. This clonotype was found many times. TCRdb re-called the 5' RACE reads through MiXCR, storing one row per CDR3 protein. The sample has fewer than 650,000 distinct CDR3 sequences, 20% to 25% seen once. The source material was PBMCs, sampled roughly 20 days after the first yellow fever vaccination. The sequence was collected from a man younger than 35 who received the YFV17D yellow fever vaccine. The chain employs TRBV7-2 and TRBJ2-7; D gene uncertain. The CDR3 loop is CASSLSGEQYF. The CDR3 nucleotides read TGTGCCAGCAGTTTATCTGGGGAGCAGTACTTC.